This section outlines one TCR beta chain sequence together with its context. In this sample, this clone turned up once. Its antigen remains unidentified. One base away there is no much larger clone; base qualities are not given. The cohort comprised 710 or so healthy bone marrow donors. All cohort members were sampled while nominally healthy, although unrecorded immune exposures were likely present. The donor tested CMV seronegative, placing the donor among the 350 or so seronegative members of the cohort. Each donor provided a peripheral blood sample, and peripheral blood mononuclear cells were used for TCR beta sequencing. Genomic DNA extraction from the blood cell samples was performed with the Qiagen DNeasy Blood Extraction Kit. The method was the immunoSEQ multiplex PCR assay. The multiplex PCR relied on a mix of 60 forward primers for TCR Vbeta segments and 13 reverse primers for TCR Jbeta segments. The CDR3 region of rearranged TCR beta genes was amplified from genomic DNA by a multiplex PCR assay. Amplified TCR beta libraries were sequenced as 87-base-pair reads on the Illumina HiSeq System. The original pipeline was this. A later analysis counted tens of millions of unique TCR beta chains across the 650 to 800 repertoires, and some 11 million of these chains were shared by at least two donors. Raw reads were error-corrected and collapsed into unique sequences with a nearest-neighbor algorithm that merged closely related sequences to remove PCR and sequencing errors. CDR3 sequences were aligned to IMGT reference sequences to assign V, D and J gene segments. For a sequence to be retained, at least a six-nucleotide match to both a V gene segment and a J gene segment was required. A rearrangement counted as productive if the CDR3 had no stop codons and remained in frame with V and J, and every other rearrangement counted as non-productive. Following IMGT convention, CDR3 was defined as the stretch from the second conserved V-encoded cysteine to the conserved J-encoded phenylalanine. In an earlier analysis of roughly 610 of the donors, sequences lacking an unambiguous match to a single V gene segment were excluded. An earlier analysis of a few hundred of the donors called V segments functional above 56.7% productive rearrangements and segregating when the between-donor standard deviation exceeded 5%. A statistical classification framework was built for diagnosing cytomegalovirus status from the catalog of TCR beta chain sequences. A later analysis assigned V and J genes by comparing TCR nucleotide sequences with IMGT/GENE-DB human TR gene sequences. A later analysis assigned CDR3 sequences and most-parsimonious VDJ recombination scenarios with the TCRdist pipeline. In a later analysis, every TCR beta chain was defined by the combination of its CDR3 amino acid sequence and its V-gene family, and reads without a unique V-gene family were dropped. To address suspected cross-contamination and a sequencing artifact, a later analysis removed under 600 highly shared, low-generation-probability nucleotide sequences. In a later analysis, a clonal expansion index for each public chain was calculated from normalized within-repertoire ranks of inferred template counts. Generation probabilities in a later analysis came from a VDJ recombination model fitted to out-of-frame rearrangements, and those results were checked against IGoR. In a later analysis, hypergeometric tests were used to score TCR-TCR, TCR-HLA and TCR-CMV co-occurrence, with a repertoire-size bias correction applied to TCR pairs. To estimate false discovery rates, a later analysis permuted the HLA or CMV assignments 20 times. In a later analysis, co-occurring TCRs were grouped using DBSCAN, and TCRdist sequence similarity was added for clustering within HLA-allele-positive subsets. Repertoires with fewer than 30,000 or more than 120,000 public chains were left out of co-occurrence clustering, as were about five repertoires with anomalous nucleotide sharing. TCRdb limited this immuneACCESS table to in-frame rearrangements with V and J called. A share of clones is missing; checked studies link under half to unresolved V genes, and the rest is unexplained. V, J and clone size are those of that table, while D and trimming were read from the DNA. Recorded for this sample are about 130,000 clones; approximately 80% of them occurred a single time. More than 3% of the sample rests with the top ten.

This sample stems from a study of cytomegalovirus exposure and HLA in healthy donors (dated by TCRdb to the late 2010s). About the full investigation: An earlier analysis of about 530 of the donors reported over 250 Gb of sequence data and 117 million unique TCR beta sequences obtained from roughly 180 million T cells. All discovery cohort repertoires had been generated on a single sequencing platform. Rather than using new phenotypic data, the later analysis identified candidate immune exposures from TCR beta sequences and from how often those sequences occurred across donors. To predict cytomegalovirus infection status, the study brought together high-throughput TCR immunosequencing, statistical association of individual TCRs with disease status, and machine learning. HLA typing covered class I and class II loci at four-digit resolution. Genome-wide SNP genotypes for about 60% of the roughly 700 donors were used in a later genetic analysis, which treated that subset as a discovery cohort. The study aimed to test whether signatures of past pathogen exposure could be identified by cataloging public T cell receptors. On average, 235,054 unique TCR beta nucleotide sequences were sequenced per donor among some 420 genotyped donors of the cohort, with roughly 18% of those sequences being non-productive. In a later analysis, previously published TCR beta repertoires from hundreds of donors were re-analyzed and high-resolution HLA genotyping was added so that TCR occurrence patterns could be studied. About 5 DR-DQ haplotypes were handled as single units for association and clustering, since linkage in the cohort was strong. Besides the first cohort of 666 subjects, a separate validation cohort made up of 95 to 150 different subjects was used. The number of typed donors differed by locus: about 620-630 for A, B, C, DRB1 and DQB1; 522 for DQA1; 606 for DPA1; and roughly 450 for DPB1. Donor age, sex, ethnicity and CMV serostatus were compiled alongside the repertoire data. Approximately 300 gigabases of sequencing data and around 85 million unique TCR sequences made up an early release that covered approximately 620 HLA-typed donors. The T cell repertoires of 550 to 850 subjects were profiled by immunosequencing and related to cytomegalovirus serostatus. Of the 300 to 450 genotyped donors, 81% were placed in the genetic ancestry cluster associated with self-reported Caucasian donors. An earlier analysis of 500 to 650 of the donors applied high-throughput TCR beta sequencing to assess whether each TCR beta V gene segment acted as functional or pseudogenic. General conclusions and limits of the study: Linkage disequilibrium might explain the correlated functional status among segregating V segments, but an unknown experimental factor could not be excluded. According to the authors, the approach could potentially be generalized to other disease states and immunological phenotypes. HLA typing was unavailable for some donors at each locus, so association tests used only the typed subset. In a later analysis, HLA-associated TCR beta chains showed more clonal expansion and lower generation probabilities than non-associated chains that were equally common. Presence/absence analyses assumed roughly uniform sequencing depth across donors, an assumption that may not hold. A later genetic analysis associated a missense DCLRE1C variant with V-gene and J-gene trimming of TCR beta chains, and an independent cohort replicated the association. Assigning TCR associations to individual alleles was difficult when HLA alleles, especially DR and DQ, strongly co-occurred. A later analysis found that most CMV-associated TCR beta chains appeared HLA-restricted, with HLA associations seemingly driven largely by CMV exposure. According to a later analysis, TCR association rates differed among HLA loci, with DRB1 alleles showing the most associated TCRs and HLA-C alleles showing the fewest. In a later genetic analysis, fewer N-insertions in productive TCRs were reported among donors in an Asian-associated ancestry cluster than the approximately 670-donor mean. Some IMGT-functional V segments, including TRBV6-2 and TRBV6-3, could not be told apart with the 87-base-pair reads, so those segments were excluded. A few of the identified cytomegalovirus-associated TCR beta chains were confirmed in vitro to be specific for cytomegalovirus antigens. A further reported finding was that TCR beta sequences accurately predicted the HLA-A and HLA-B alleles for most subjects in the first cohort. In an earlier analysis of several hundred of the donors, most TCR beta V segments were observed in productive rearrangements about 87% or about 30% of the time, broadly matching IMGT annotations. A later analysis associated 16,951 TCR beta sequences with specific HLA alleles at a false discovery rate of 0.05. Across donors, most TCR sequences were observed very rarely, whereas some public TCRs were present in many individuals. The sequencing pipeline was judged likely to have produced a cluster of highly shared sequence variants as a technical artifact. In the study, about 150 TCR beta chains were listed as associated with cytomegalovirus. The cohort was sequenced for TCR beta chains only, and without alpha or paired-chain data the features that could be detected were limited. According to a later analysis, parvovirus B19, influenza, CMV and Epstein-Barr virus appeared linked to several top co-occurrence clusters. CMV serostatus was the only immune exposure information available for the cohort. In both the original and validation cohorts, the classifier was reported to diagnose cytomegalovirus status with high specificity and sensitivity. Because counts were too low, seventeen rarely observed V segments, including chromosome 9 orphons, were left out of the earlier analysis of 587 of the donors.

Deletion took 4 bases off V and 1 base off J, with a span of 11 bases between the germline ends. Reading from cysteine to phenylalanine, the CDR3 counts 14 amino acids. Only the CDR3 DNA stays, 42 bases, in frame from base 1. The germline V gene provides CDR1 SGHRS and CDR2 YFSETQ. Recombination linked TRBV5-1 to TRBJ1-1; 5 matching bases give a weak D call of TRBD1. The sequence was collected from a male donor in good health and CMV-seronegative. Sequenced input: PBMCs. CDR3 loop: CASSRGLENTEAFF. The DNA sequence reads TGCGCCAGCAGCCGGGGACTTGAGAACACTGAAGCTTTCTTT.